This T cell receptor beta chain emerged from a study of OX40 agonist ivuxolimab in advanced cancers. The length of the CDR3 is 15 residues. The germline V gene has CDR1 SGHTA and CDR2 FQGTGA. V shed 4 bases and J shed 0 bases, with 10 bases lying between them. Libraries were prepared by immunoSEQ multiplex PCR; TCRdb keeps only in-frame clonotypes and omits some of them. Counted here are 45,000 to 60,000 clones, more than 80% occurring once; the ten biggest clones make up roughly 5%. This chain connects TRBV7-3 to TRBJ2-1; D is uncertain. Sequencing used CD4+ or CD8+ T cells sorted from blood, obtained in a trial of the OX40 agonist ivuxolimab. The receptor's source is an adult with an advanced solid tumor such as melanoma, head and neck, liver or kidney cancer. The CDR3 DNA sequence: TGTGCCAGCAGCTCGACGGGCAGCTCCTACAATGAGCAGTTCTTC. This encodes CASSSTGSSYNEQFF.